The clone carrying this TCR beta chain was counted only a few times. Its antigen is currently unknown. Primers for the PCR totalled 60 Vbeta and 13 Jbeta. The method was immunoSEQ multiplex PCR; TCRdb's version includes in-frame clones alone and lacks a portion of them. The data contain 150,000 or so clones, roughly 80% of them singletons. The CDR3 has 17 amino acids. Trimming stripped 3 bases from V and 2 bases from J, with 19 bases between. Germline CDR1 KGHSH, CDR2 LQKENI. This sample was included in a study of cytomegalovirus exposure and HLA in healthy donors. Turning to the study itself: Early on, a data release was issued that held roughly 80 million unique TCRs from HLA-typed donors.

Findings and caveats of the study: The only immune exposure information that was available was CMV serostatus. Clonal expansion, a later analysis showed, was greater in HLA-associated TCR beta chains than in equally common others. The authors enumerated 164 TCR beta chains as linked to cytomegalovirus.

The chain employs TRBV18 and TRBJ2-5, with D tentatively TRBD2 (5 bases). This TCR came from a man in his forties or fifties in good health and CMV-seropositive. Sequencing was performed on PBMCs. The CDR3 spells CASSPVPPGRAQETQYF. The CDR3 nucleotides read TGTGCCAGCTCACCGGTCCCCCCCGGGCGGGCACAAGAGACCCAGTACTTC.